This entry features one T cell receptor beta chain sequence. Its antigen is not yet known. Per-base quality was not reported, and no clone a single base away is much larger than it. These data originate in a study of blood T cell repertoires in COVID-19 (dated by TCRdb to 2020 to 2021). Regarding the research as a whole: Samples covering the acute and convalescent phases of COVID-19 were provided by collaborators in the United States, Italy and Spain. The material from the prospective study consisted of cDNA or gDNA derived from T cells, B-cell-depleted T cells, or PBMCs. Deeply sampled blood TCRbeta repertoires from subjects exposed to, actively infected with, or recovered from COVID-19 were included in the dataset. The repertoires were released in a freely available public database meant as a resource for research on the immune response to SARS-CoV-2. The samples were drawn from the first 160 participants of the ongoing ImmuneRACE study and from some 1,300 subjects provided by 6 global collaborators. Nearly every sample came with metadata listing a de-identified subject ID, COVID-19 status, age in years and sex. HLA class I and class II types, where available, came from metadata supplied by the sample provider rather than from assay-based typing. Points the paper makes about the study in general: The amount of clinical and demographic metadata varied by source and participant and was provided uncurated.

The CDR3 covers 14 residues, taking in both the cysteine and the phenylalanine. CDR3 DNA is the only sequence kept; it has 42 bases, read in frame from the first base. V is cut by 4 bases and J by 6 bases, and the space between the germline ends is 10 bases. The germline V gene specifies MDHEN as CDR1 and SYDVKM as CDR2. TCRbeta CDR3 regions were amplified from genomic DNA using the immunoSEQ Assay, a bias-controlled multiplex PCR. Regarding the original processing steps: The number of nucleated cells in each sample was estimated by amplification of reference gene primers within the assay. To quantify the absolute abundance of each unique TCRbeta CDR3 rearrangement, sequence reads were collapsed and filtered. For each sample, productive Simpson clonality was calculated as the square root of Simpson's diversity index over productive rearrangements. Not all clones reach the TCRdb copy of this immuneACCESS table, which keeps in-frame sequences only. Checked studies attribute under half of the gap to unresolved V genes and leave the rest unexplained. V and J calls and clone size follow that table, whereas D and trimming were derived from the DNA. The sample includes about 320,000 clones, with 85% to 90% observed a single time. The top ten hold roughly 10% of the sample.

In the prospective study, participants were 18 to 89 years old, resided in about two dozen geographic areas of the United States, and were enrolled through a virtual design. In the prospective study, cohorts were assigned on the basis of participant-reported clinical history obtained from a screening survey and a study questionnaire. Recovered participants in ImmuneRACE Cohort 3 were defined by two consecutive negative NP/OP PCR tests, clearance by a healthcare professional, or resolution of symptoms. Mobile phlebotomists in the prospective study collected whole blood, serum and a nasopharyngeal or oropharyngeal swab from every participant. Over a roughly two-month period, participants in the prospective study had the option of providing additional blood draws and questionnaires. Before DNA extraction, prospective study blood samples were shipped either frozen or at room temperature.

The chain is made from TRBV28 and TRBJ1-6; TRBD1 might be the D gene, on 5 matching bases. The source of this sequence is a young woman who had recovered from COVID-19. The sample comprised PBMCs or T cells enriched from blood (not recorded which). The base sequence is TGTGCCAGCAGTTACAGGATCCTTAATTCACCCCTCCACTTT. The translation is CASSYRILNSPLHF. The full variable domain, completed from the reference TRBV28 and TRBJ1-6 proteins outside the CDR3, reads DVKVTQSSRYLVKRTGEKVFLECVQDMDHENMFWYRQDPGLGLRLIYFSYDVKMKEKGDIPEGYSVSREKKERFSLILESASTNQTSMYLCASSYRILNSPLHFGNGTRLTVT.